Shown below are 13 T cell receptor beta chains from a single sample sequenced in a study of cytomegalovirus exposure and HLA in healthy donors. The PCR employed 60 Vbeta primers together with 13 Jbeta primers. Data came from immunoSEQ multiplex PCR; TCRdb stores just in-frame clones and leaves some out. The repertoire holds about 140,000 clones, with around two thirds as singletons. Sequenced input: PBMCs. All receptors come from a man under 40 in good health and CMV-seropositive.

This sequence joins TRBV7-6 and TRBJ2-5; no definite D call. Trimming left V 1 base short and J 1 base short, with 10 bases between. Germline CDR1 SGHVS, CDR2 FNYEAQ. The CDR3 consists of 15 residues. The chain's CDR3 is CASSLDWATQETQYF. The CDR3, as DNA: TGTGCCAGCAGCTTAGATTGGGCAACCCAAGAGACCCAGTACTTC.

The chain uses TRBV4-1 and TRBJ2-7; 8 bases agree with TRBD2. This CDR3 spans 16 amino acids. Germline CDR1 is MGHRA and CDR2 is YSYEKL. With V trimmed by 0 bases and J by 9 bases, 13 bases remained unmatched. As DNA, the CDR3 is TGCGCCAGCAGCCAAGATCTTAGCGGGACACCTACGAGGCAGTACTTC. Its protein product is CASSQDLSGTPTRQYF.

This clone appeared a few times. The chain links TRBV7-8 to TRBJ2-2; 10 nucleotides align to TRBD1. The CDR3 runs 15 residues. Germline loops: CDR1 SGHVS, CDR2 FQNEAQ. The V gene end was trimmed by 3 bases and the J gene end by 8 bases; junction bases not matched to a gene: 6. The DNA for the CDR3 is TGTGCCAGCAGCTTTATGGGACAGGGGACGGGGGAGCTGTTTTTT. It codes for CASSFMGQGTGELFF.

Only one count was recorded for this clone. The J gene is TRBJ2-3, the V gene TRBV9, with a weak D call TRBD2 (6 bases). CDR1 and CDR2 (germline): SGDLS, YYNGEE. The CDR3 is made up of 15 amino acids. The V and J ends lost 0 bases and 7 bases respectively, with 15 bases between them. The CDR3 is CASSVEAVRTNTQYF. The DNA of the CDR3 is TGTGCCAGCAGCGTAGAAGCCGTGCGGACTAATACGCAGTATTTT. Full variable domain (missing parts from reference TRBV9 and TRBJ2-3): DSGVTQTPKHLITATGQRVTLRCSPRSGDLSVYWYQQSLDQGLQFLIQYYNGEERAKGNILERFSAQQFPDLHSELNLSSLELGDSALYFCASSVEAVRTNTQYFGPGTRLTVL.

The V and J genes are TRBV5-6 and TRBJ2-2, with 7 bases that match TRBD1. CDR1 is SGHDT, CDR2 YYEEEE, per germline. There are 16 residues in the CDR3. The ends lost 4 bases at V and 3 bases at J; junction bases unmatched: 9. The CDR3 region has the DNA TGTGCCAGCAGCCCCAACGACAGGGATGACACCGGGGAGCTGTTTTTT. It codes for CASSPNDRDDTGELFF.

The chain employs TRBV7-9 and TRBJ1-3, with 12 bases that match TRBD1. The CDR3 is made up of 19 amino acids. The germline gives CDR1 SEHNR, CDR2 FQNEAQ (reference sequence). The V and J ends lost 3 bases and 0 bases, in that order; junction bases with no gene match: 9. CDR3 sequence: CASSLVGTGGHSSGNTIYF. The CDR3 DNA sequence: TGTGCCAGCAGCTTGGTCGGGACAGGGGGCCATTCCTCTGGAAACACCATATATTTT. The full variable domain, its missing parts supplied by reference TRBV7-9 and TRBJ1-3, is DTGVSQNPRHKITKRGQNVTFRCDPISEHNRLYWYRQTLGQGPEFLTYFQNEAQLEKSRLLSDRFSAERPKGSFSTLEIQRTEQGDSAMYLCASSLVGTGGHSSGNTIYFGEGSWLTVV.

The chain uses TRBV19 and TRBJ1-2; the D gene is possibly TRBD1 (6 bases). Germline V gene lookup returns CDR1 LNHDA and CDR2 SQIVND (reference sequence). The CDR3 has 13 amino acids. V lost 8 bases, J lost 0 bases, and 10 bases lay in between. The CDR3 loop reads CASRQGTNYGYTF. The CDR3 nucleotides are TGTGCCAGTCGCCAGGGGACTAACTATGGCTACACCTTC. Filled out from reference TRBV19 and TRBJ1-2, the complete variable domain reads DGGITQSPKYLFRKEGQNVTLSCEQNLNHDAMYWYRQDPGQGLRLIYYSQIVNDFQKGDIAEGYSVSREKKESFPLTVTSAQKNPTAFYLCASRQGTNYGYTFGSGTRLTVV.

The chain recombines TRBV4-1 with TRBJ2-4, with TRBD1 matching over 8 bases. This CDR3 spans 15 amino acids. V gave up 1 base and J gave up 1 base; unmatched junction bases: 0. Germline CDR1 is MGHRA and CDR2 is YSYEKL. DNA for the CDR3: TGCGCCAGCAGCCAAGGACAGGGGGCCAAAAACATTCAGTACTTC. It yields the protein CASSQGQGAKNIQYF.

V usage is TRBV21-1 and J usage is TRBJ2-7; the table calls TRBD2, which could not be checked here. TRBV21-1 is assigned pseudogene status. The CDR3 spans 17 residues. The CDR3 reads CASSKDGGRKSSYEQYF. Written as DNA, the CDR3 is TGTGCCAGCAGCAAAGACGGGGGGAGAAAAAGCTCCTACGAGCAGTACTTC.

Concerning this clone itself: Germline is not matched at one junction end, which may reflect a read error. The rearrangement uses TRBV7-9 and TRBJ1-5, with D tentatively TRBD1 (6 bases). Germline V lookup: CDR1 SEHNR, CDR2 FQNEAQ (reference sequence). The CDR3 sequence is 15 residues long. CDR3 region: CSSSLVGGNDQPQHF. CDR3 bases: TGTTCCAGCAGCTTAGTAGGGGGAAACGATCAGCCCCAGCATTTT.

In its sample, this clone was seen a few times. V and J are TRBV14 and TRBJ2-7; possible D gene TRBD2, 5 bases. V was pared by 0 bases and J by 7 bases, with 7 bases between. This CDR3 region has 12 residues. The germline V gene encodes CDR1 SGHDN and CDR2 FVKESK. The DNA of the CDR3 is TGTGCCAGCAGCCAAGATCGGAGGGAGCAGTACTTC. Translated: CASSQDRREQYF.

This clone was counted a single time. This chain links TRBV13 with TRBJ1-4; perhaps TRBD1 as D (6 bases). CDR3 size: 13 residues. Germline V gene sequence: CDR1 PRHDT, CDR2 FYEKMQ (reference sequence). V gave up 6 bases and J gave up 5 bases, with 10 bases separating them. The CDR3 is CASRGAPNEKLFF. The CDR3 region has the DNA TGTGCCAGCAGGGGGGCACCAAATGAAAAACTGTTTTTT. Filled out from reference TRBV13 and TRBJ1-4, the complete variable domain reads AAGVIQSPRHLIKEKRETATLKCYPIPRHDTVYWYQQGPGQDPQFLISFYEKMQSDKGSIPDRFSAQQFSDYHSELNMSSLELGDSALYFCASRGAPNEKLFFGSGTQLSVL.

V and J are TRBV29-1 and TRBJ2-3, with D possibly matching TRBD1 (5 bases). The CDR3 loop spans 12 amino acids. V was trimmed by 8 bases and J by 0 bases, leaving 9 bases between them. Germline CDR1 and CDR2: SQVTM and ANQGSEA. The DNA of the CDR3 is TGCAGCTTAAGGGGAAGCACAGATACGCAGTATTTT. This gives the protein CSLRGSTDTQYF.